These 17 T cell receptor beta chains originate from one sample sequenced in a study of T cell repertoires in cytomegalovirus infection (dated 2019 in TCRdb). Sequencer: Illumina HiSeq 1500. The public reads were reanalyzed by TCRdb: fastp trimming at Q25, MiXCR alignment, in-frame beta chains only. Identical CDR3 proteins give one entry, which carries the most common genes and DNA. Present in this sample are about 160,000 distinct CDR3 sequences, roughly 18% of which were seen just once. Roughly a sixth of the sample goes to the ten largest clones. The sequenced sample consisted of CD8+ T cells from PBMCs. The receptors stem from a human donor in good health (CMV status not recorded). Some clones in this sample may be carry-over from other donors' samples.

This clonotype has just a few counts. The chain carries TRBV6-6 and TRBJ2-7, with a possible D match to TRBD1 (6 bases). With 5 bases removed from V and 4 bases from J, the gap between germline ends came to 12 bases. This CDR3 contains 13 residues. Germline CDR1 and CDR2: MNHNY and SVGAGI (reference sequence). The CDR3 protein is CASSGGWRYEQYF. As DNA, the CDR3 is TGTGCCAGCAGTGGGGGCTGGCGGTACGAGCAGTACTTC.

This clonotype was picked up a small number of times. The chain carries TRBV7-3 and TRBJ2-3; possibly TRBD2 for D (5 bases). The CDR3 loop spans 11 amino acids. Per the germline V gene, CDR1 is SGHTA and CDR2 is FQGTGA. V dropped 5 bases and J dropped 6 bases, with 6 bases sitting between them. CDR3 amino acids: CASSAGDTQYF. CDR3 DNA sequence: TGTGCCAGCAGCGCGGGTGATACGCAGTATTTT. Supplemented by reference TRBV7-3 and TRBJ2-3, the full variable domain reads GAGVSQTPSNKVTEKGKYVELRCDPISGHTALYWYRQSLGQGPEFLIYFQGTGAADDSGLPNDRFFAVRPEGSVSTLKIQRTERGDSAVYLCASSAGDTQYFGPGTRLTVL.

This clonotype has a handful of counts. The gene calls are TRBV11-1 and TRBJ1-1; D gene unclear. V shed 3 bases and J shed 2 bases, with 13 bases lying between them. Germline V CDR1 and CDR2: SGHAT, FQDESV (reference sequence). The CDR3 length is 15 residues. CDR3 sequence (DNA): TGTGCCAGCAGCTTGAGTGAATCGGGAAACACTGAAGCTTTCTTT. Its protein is CASSLSESGNTEAFF.

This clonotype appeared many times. The CDR3, as DNA: TGTGCCAGCAGTTACGAGGGGATAGCTAACTATGGCTACACCTTC. This encodes CASSYEGIANYGYTF. The J gene is TRBJ1-2, the V gene TRBV6-5; weak D call: TRBD1 (5 bases). The CDR3 length is 15 residues. Looked up from germline, CDR1 is MNHEY and CDR2 is SVGAGI. Trimming pared 2 bases from V and 0 bases from J, leaving 10 bases between.

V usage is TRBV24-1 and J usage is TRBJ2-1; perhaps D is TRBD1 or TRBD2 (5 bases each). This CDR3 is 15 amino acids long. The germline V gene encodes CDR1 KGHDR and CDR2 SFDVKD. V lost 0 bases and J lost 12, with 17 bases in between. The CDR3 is CATSDLRGPDAGQFF. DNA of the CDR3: TGTGCCACCAGTGATTTGCGGGGACCGGATGCAGGGCAGTTCTTC.

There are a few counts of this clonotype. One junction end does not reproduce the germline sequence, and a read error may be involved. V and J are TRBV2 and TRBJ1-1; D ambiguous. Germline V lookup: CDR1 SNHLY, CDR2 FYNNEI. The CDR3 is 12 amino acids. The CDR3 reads CASTEVAYEAFF. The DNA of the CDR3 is TGTGCCAGCACTGAAGTGGCTTATGAAGCTTTCTTT.

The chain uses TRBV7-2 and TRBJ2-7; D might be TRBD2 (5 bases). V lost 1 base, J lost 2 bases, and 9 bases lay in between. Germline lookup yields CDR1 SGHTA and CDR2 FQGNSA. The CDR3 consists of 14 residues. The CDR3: CASSLERGPYEQYF. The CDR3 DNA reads TGTGCCAGCAGCTTAGAGCGCGGGCCCTACGAGCAGTACTTC. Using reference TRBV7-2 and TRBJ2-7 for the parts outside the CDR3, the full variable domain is GAGVSQSPSNKVTEKGKDVELRCDPISGHTALYWYRQSLGQGLEFLIYFQGNSAPDKSGLPSDRFSAERTGGSVSTLTIQRTQQEDSAVYLCASSLERGPYEQYFGPGTRLTVT.

In DNA, the CDR3 is TGCGCCAGCAGCTCAAGACTAGCGGGGGCCCATGAGCAGTTCTTC. Protein: CASSSRLAGAHEQFF. The gene calls are TRBV5-1 and TRBJ2-1; 12 nucleotides line up with TRBD2. The CDR3 runs 15 residues. The J segment lost 8 bases and the V segment lost 3 bases, leaving 6 bases of the junction unmatched. CDR1 is SGHRS and CDR2 is YFSETQ in the germline V gene.

DNA of the CDR3: TGTGCCAGCACCGTCGTTCAGCGACATCTATCCTACAATGAGCAGTTCTTC. Translation gives CASTVVQRHLSYNEQFF. This chain uses TRBV6-2 or TRBV6-3 with TRBJ2-1; D not certain. CDR1 MNHEY and CDR2 SVGEGT come from the germline V gene. Deletions cut 7 bases from V and 1 base from J, with 20 bases between. The CDR3 sequence is 17 residues long.

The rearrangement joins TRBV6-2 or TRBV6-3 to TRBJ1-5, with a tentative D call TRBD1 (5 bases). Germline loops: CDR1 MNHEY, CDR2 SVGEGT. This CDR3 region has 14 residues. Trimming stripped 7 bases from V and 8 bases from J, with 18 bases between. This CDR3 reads CASTRSGLLEPQHF. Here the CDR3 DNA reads TGTGCCAGCACTCGTTCGGGACTCCTGGAGCCCCAGCATTTT.

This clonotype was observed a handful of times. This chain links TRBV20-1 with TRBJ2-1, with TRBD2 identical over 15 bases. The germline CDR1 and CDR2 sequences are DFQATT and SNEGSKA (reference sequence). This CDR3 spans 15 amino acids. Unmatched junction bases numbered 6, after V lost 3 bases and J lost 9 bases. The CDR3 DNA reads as TGCAGTGCTAGCCGGGGACTAGCGGGAGGAATTGAGCAGTTCTTC. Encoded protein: CSASRGLAGGIEQFF.

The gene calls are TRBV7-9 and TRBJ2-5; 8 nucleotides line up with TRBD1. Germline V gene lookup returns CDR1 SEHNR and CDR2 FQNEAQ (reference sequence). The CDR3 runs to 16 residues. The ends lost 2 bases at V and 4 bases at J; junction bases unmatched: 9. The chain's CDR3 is CASSLSDRVGGETQYF. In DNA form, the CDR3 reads TGTGCCAGCAGCTTATCGGACAGGGTCGGCGGAGAGACCCAGTACTTC.

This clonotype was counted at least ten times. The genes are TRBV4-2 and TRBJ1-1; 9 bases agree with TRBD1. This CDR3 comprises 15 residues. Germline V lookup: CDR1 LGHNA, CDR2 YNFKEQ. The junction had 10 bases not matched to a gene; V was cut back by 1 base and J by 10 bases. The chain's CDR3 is CASSQARDRVPVAFF. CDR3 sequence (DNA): TGTGCCAGCAGCCAAGCCCGGGACAGGGTTCCGGTAGCTTTCTTT.

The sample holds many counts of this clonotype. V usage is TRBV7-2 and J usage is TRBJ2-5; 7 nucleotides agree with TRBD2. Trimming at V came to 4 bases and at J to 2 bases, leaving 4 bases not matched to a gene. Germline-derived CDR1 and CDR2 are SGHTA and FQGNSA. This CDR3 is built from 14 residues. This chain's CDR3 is CASSSGGRQETQYF. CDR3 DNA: TGTGCCAGCAGCTCGGGGGGACGGCAAGAGACCCAGTACTTC.

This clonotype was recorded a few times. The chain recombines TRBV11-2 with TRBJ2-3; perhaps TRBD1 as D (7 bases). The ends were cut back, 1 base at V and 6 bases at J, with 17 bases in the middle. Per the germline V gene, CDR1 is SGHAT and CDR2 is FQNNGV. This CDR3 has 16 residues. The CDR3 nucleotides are TGTGCCAGCAGCTTAGTAGACAGGGTCGGAGGGGATACGCAGTATTTT. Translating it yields CASSLVDRVGGDTQYF.

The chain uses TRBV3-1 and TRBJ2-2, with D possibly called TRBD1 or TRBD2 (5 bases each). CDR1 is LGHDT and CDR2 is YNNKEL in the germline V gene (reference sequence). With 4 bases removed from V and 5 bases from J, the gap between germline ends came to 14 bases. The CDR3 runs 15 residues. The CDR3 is CASSLRDLGTGELFF. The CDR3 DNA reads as TGTGCCAGCAGCCTCCGGGACCTTGGGACCGGGGAGCTGTTTTTT.

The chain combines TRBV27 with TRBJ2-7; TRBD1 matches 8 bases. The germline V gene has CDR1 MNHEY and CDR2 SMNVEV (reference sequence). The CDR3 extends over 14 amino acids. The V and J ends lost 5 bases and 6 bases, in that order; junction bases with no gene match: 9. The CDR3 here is CASSNGQGISEQYF. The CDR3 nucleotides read TGTGCCAGCAGTAACGGACAGGGAATCAGCGAGCAGTACTTC.